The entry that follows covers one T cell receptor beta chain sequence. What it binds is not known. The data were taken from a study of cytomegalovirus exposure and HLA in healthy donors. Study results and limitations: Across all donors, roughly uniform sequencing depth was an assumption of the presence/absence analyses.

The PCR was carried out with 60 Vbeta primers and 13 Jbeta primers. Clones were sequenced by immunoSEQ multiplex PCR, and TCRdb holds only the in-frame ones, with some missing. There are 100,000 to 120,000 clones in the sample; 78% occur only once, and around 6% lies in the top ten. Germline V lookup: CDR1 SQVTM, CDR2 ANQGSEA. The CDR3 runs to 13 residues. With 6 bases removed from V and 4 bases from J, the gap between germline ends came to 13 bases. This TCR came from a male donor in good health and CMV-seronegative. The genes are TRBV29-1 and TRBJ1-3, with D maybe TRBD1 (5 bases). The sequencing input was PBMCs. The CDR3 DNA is TGCAGCGTCTCAGGGTGGTCCGGAAACACCATATATTTT. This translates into CSVSGWSGNTIYF. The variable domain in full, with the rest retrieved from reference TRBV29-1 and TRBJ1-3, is SAVISQKPSRDICQRGTSLTIQCQVDSQVTMMFWYRQQPGQSLTLIATANQGSEATYESGFVIDKFPISRPNLTFSTLTVSNMSPEDSSIYLCSVSGWSGNTIYFGEGSWLTVV.